This T cell receptor beta chain was observed in a study of blood T cell repertoires in COVID-19. Study background: The samples span acute and convalescent COVID-19 from the United States, Italy and Spain. T cells, B-cell-depleted T cells, or PBMCs provided the cDNA or gDNA that served as material.

Germline V CDR1 and CDR2: LGHDT, YNNKEL (reference sequence). After removal of 2 bases from V and 2 bases from J, the junction contained 10 bases not matched to a gene. The CDR3 sequence is 17 residues long. Seattle participants joined during active infection and were tracked over time. Repertoires were generated with immunoSEQ multiplex PCR, while TCRdb's copy carries only in-frame clones and drops some. There are over 150,000 clones in the sample; about 85% occur only once, and roughly 8.3% lies in the top ten. The chain carries TRBV3-1 (or the pseudogene TRBV3-2) and TRBJ1-1; 8 nucleotides agree with TRBD1. The sequence was obtained from a woman aged 60-75 years with COVID-19, enrolled during active disease. The sample taken for sequencing was peripheral blood. The CDR3 reads CASSQWARGQGNTEAFF. In DNA, the CDR3 is TGTGCCAGCAGCCAATGGGCCCGAGGACAGGGAAACACTGAAGCTTTCTTT.